This T cell receptor beta chain was sequenced in a study of CD8 T cells in ankylosing spondylitis. TCRdb re-called the 5' RACE reads through MiXCR, storing one row per CDR3 protein. In the table there are about 360,000 distinct CDR3 sequences, more than 20% of which are singletons. Germline values: CDR1 SGHTA, CDR2 FQGTGA. The CDR3 length is 14 residues. V dropped 4 bases and J dropped 4; count of bases not matched to a gene: 3. The sequence came from a male donor with ankylosing spondylitis or in good health (not recorded which). The genes are TRBV7-3 and TRBJ2-3, with 9 bases matching TRBD1. Sequenced input: blood, either unsorted or a sorted T cell fraction (not recorded which). The CDR3 coding sequence is TGTGCCAGCAGCTGGACAGGGGCCCCAGATACGCAGTATTTT. The encoded protein is CASSWTGAPDTQYF.